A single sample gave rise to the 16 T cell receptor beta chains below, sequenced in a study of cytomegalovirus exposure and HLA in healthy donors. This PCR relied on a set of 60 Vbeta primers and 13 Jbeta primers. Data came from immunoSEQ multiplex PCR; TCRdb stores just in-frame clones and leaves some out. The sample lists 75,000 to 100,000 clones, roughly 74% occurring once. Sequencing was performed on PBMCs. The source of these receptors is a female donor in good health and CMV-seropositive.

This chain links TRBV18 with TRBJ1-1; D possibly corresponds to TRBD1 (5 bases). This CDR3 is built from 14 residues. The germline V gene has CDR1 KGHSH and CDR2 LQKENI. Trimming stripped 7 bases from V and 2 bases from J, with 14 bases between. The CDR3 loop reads CASCGAHLNTEAFF. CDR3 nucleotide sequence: TGTGCCAGCTGCGGGGCCCATTTAAACACTGAAGCTTTCTTT. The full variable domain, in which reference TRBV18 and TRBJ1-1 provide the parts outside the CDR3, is NAGVMQNPRHLVRRRGQEARLRCSPMKGHSHVYWYRQLPEEGLKFMVYLQKENIIDESGMPKERFSAEFPKEGPSILRIQQVVRGDSAAYFCASCGAHLNTEAFFGQGTRLTVV.

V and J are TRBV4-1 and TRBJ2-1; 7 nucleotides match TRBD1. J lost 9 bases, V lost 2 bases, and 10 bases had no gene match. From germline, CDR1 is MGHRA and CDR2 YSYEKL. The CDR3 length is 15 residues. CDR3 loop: CASSQPTGVRSEQFF. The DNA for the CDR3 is TGCGCCAGCAGCCAACCAACAGGGGTTCGAAGTGAGCAGTTCTTC.

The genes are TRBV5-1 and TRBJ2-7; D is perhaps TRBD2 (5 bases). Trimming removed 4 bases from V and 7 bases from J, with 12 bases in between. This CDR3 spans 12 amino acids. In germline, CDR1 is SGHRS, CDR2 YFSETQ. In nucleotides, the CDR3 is TGCGCCAGCAGCGAGGAATTAGCGGAGCAGTACTTC. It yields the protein CASSEELAEQYF. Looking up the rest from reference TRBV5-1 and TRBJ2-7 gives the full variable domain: KAGVTQTPRYLIKTRGQQVTLSCSPISGHRSVSWYQQTPGQGLQFLFEYFSETQRNKGNFPGRFSGRQFSNSRSEMNVSTLELGDSALYLCASSEELAEQYFGPGTRLTVT.

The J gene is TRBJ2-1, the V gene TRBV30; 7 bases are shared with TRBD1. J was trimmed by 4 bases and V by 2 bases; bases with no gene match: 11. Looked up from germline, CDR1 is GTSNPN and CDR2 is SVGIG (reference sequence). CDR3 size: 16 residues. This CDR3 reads CAWSPLGAGGYNEQFF. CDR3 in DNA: TGTGCCTGGAGTCCGCTAGGGGCAGGGGGTTACAATGAGCAGTTCTTC.

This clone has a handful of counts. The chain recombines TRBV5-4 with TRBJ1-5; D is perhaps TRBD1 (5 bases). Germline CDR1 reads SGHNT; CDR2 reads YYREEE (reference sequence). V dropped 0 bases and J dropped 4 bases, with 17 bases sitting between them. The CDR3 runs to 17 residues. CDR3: CASSLAVFRALNQPQHF. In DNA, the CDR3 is TGTGCCAGCAGCTTGGCCGTTTTCAGGGCTTTAAATCAGCCCCAGCATTTT.

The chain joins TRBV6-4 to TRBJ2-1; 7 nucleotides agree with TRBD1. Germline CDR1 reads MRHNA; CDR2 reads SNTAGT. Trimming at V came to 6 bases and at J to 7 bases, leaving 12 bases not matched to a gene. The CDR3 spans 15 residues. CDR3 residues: CASSEGEGGQNEQFF. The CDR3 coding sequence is TGTGCCAGCAGCGAGGGGGAAGGGGGACAGAATGAGCAGTTCTTC.

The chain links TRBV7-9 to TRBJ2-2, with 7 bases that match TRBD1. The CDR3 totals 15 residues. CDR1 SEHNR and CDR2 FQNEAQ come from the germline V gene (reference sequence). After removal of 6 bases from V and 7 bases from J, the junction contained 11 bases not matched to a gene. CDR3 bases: TGTGCCAGCAGTTGGACAGGCGGTTTGATCGGGGAGCTGTTTTTT. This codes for CASSWTGGLIGELFF. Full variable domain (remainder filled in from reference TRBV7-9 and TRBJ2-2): DTGVSQNPRHKITKRGQNVTFRCDPISEHNRLYWYRQTLGQGPEFLTYFQNEAQLEKSRLLSDRFSAERPKGSFSTLEIQRTEQGDSAMYLCASSWTGGLIGELFFGEGSRLTVL.

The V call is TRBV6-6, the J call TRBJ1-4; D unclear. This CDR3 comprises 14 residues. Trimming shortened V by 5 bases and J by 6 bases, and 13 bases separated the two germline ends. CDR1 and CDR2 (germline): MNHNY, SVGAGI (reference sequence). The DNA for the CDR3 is TGTGCCAGCAGTATCCGCAGACTAGATGAAAAACTGTTTTTT. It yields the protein CASSIRRLDEKLFF.

The CDR3 DNA reads as TGTGCTAGTGGTAACGGGGGGGGCAGAGGCACTGAAGCTTTCTTT. It specifies CASGNGGGRGTEAFF. This chain joins TRBV12-5 and TRBJ1-1; possible D gene TRBD1, 6 bases. V lost 5 bases to trimming and J lost 4 bases, with 17 bases between them. The CDR3 runs to 15 residues. Germline assignment: CDR1 LGHNT and CDR2 FRNRAP.

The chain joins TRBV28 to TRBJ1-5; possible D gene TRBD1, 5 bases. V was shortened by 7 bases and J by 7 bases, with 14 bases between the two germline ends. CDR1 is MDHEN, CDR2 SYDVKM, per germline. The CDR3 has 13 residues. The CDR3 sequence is CASNPGGRQPQHF. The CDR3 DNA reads TGTGCCAGCAATCCGGGGGGGAGGCAGCCCCAGCATTTT.

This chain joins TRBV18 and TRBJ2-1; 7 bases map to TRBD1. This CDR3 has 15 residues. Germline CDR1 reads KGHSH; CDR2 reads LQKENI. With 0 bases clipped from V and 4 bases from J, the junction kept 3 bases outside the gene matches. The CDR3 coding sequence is TGTGCCAGCTCACCACCGGGGGACAGATACAATGAGCAGTTCTTC. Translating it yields CASSPPGDRYNEQFF.

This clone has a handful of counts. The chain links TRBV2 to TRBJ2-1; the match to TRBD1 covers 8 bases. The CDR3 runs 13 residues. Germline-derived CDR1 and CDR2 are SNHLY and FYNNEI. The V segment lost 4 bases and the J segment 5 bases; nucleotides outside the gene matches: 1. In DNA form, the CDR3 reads TGTGCCAGCAGTGGGACAGGGAACAATGAGCAGTTCTTC. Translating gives CASSGTGNNEQFF.

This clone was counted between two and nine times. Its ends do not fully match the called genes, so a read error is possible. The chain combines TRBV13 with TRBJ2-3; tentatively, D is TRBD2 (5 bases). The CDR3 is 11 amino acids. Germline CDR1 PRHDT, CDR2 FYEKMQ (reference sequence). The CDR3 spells CASSSTATQYF. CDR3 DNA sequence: TGTGCCAGTTCTAGCACAGCTACGCAGTATTTT.

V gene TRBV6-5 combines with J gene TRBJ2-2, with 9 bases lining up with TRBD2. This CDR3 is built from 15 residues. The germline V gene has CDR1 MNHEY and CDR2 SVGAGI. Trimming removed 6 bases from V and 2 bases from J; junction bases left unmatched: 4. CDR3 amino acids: CASRVTSGNTGELFF. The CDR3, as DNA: TGTGCCAGCAGGGTGACTAGCGGAAACACCGGGGAGCTGTTTTTT.

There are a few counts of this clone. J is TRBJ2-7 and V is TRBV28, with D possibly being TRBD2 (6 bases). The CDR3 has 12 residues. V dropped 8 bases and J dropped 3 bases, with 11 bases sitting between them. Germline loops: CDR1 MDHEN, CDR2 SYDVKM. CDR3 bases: TGTGCCAGCCAGGTGGGGGGCTACGAGCAGTACTTC. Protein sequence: CASQVGGYEQYF.

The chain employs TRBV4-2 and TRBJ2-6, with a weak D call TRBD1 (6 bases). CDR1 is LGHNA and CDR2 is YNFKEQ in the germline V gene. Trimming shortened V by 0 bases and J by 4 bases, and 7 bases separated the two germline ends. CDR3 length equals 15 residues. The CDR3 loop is CASSQEGGGANVLTF. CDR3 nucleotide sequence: TGTGCCAGCAGCCAAGAAGGGGGAGGGGCCAACGTCCTGACTTTC.